These 10 T cell receptor beta chains were sequenced from one sample in a study of molecular identifiers for immune sequencing clone quantification. TCRdb processed the PCR reads anew with MiXCR; each CDR3 protein has one entry. The data contain 550,000 to 750,000 distinct CDR3 sequences, 15% to 20% of them singletons. The specimen sequenced was naive CD8+ T cells from blood, with Jurkat cell RNA spiked in. Subset defined: FACS-sorted CD8+CD4-CCR7+CD45RA+ naive T cells. The origin of the receptors is a human donor in good health. Some libraries in this study had Jurkat cell RNA spiked in.

This clonotype was observed once. A junction boundary mismatches the germline segment, possibly from a read error. V is TRBV19 and J is TRBJ2-7, with 8 positions matching TRBD1. The CDR3 length is 15 residues. Germline-derived CDR1 and CDR2 are LNHDA and SQIVND (reference sequence). The CDR3 loop reads CVSSAGQGISYEQYF. Here the CDR3 DNA reads TGTGTCAGTAGTGCCGGACAGGGAATCTCCTACGAGCAGTACTTC.

Points on this clonotype: Given a much more abundant clone one base away, this may be a read error. V is TRBV9 and J is TRBJ2-2; no firm D call. Germline V lookup: CDR1 SGDLS, CDR2 YYNGEE. The V gene lost 4 bases and the J gene lost 4 bases, with 5 bases spanning the gap. This CDR3 has 12 amino acids. The DNA for the CDR3 is TGTGCCAGCAGCCATAGCACCGGGGAGCTGTTTTTT. This codes for CASSHSTGELFF.

A remark on this clonotype: A much larger clone is a single base away; this may be a read error. This sequence joins TRBV21-1 and TRBJ1-5; the table calls TRBD1, which could not be checked here. TRBV21-1 is a pseudogene locus. The CDR3 covers 16 residues. This CDR3 reads CASIKPDSYSNQPQHF. In DNA form, the CDR3 reads TGTGCCAGCATCAAACCGGACAGTTATAGCAATCAGCCCCAGCATTTT.

This clonotype was picked up many times. The gene calls are TRBV14 and TRBJ2-7; TRBD1 agrees at 7 bases. CDR3 size: 14 residues. Germline CDR1 SGHDN, CDR2 FVKESK. The junction had 6 bases not matched to a gene; V was cut back by 3 bases and J by 4 bases. CDR3 sequence: CASSQHRGTYEQYF. For the CDR3, the DNA is TGTGCCAGCAGCCAGCACAGGGGAACATACGAGCAGTACTTC.

The chain employs TRBV27 and TRBJ2-7; 12 bases fit TRBD1. With V trimmed by 6 bases and J by 4 bases, 7 bases remained unmatched. The germline gives CDR1 MNHEY, CDR2 SMNVEV (reference sequence). This CDR3 region has 15 residues. The CDR3: CASRPRDRGLYEQYF. As DNA, the CDR3 is TGTGCCAGCAGGCCCCGGGACAGGGGGCTTTACGAGCAGTACTTC.

In its sample, this clonotype was seen a few times. The V gene is TRBV7-9, the J gene TRBJ2-5; D gene uncertain. V was clipped by 0 bases and J by 5 bases, with 10 bases between them. The V gene's germline CDR1 is SEHNR and CDR2 FQNEAQ (reference sequence). The CDR3 consists of 14 residues. CDR3 region: CASSLAPGLETQYF. In nucleotides, the CDR3 is TGTGCCAGCAGCTTAGCGCCCGGGTTGGAGACCCAGTACTTC.

V usage is TRBV15 and J usage is TRBJ1-1, with TRBD1 matching over 7 bases. The CDR3 runs to 16 residues. Germline CDR1 LNHNV, CDR2 YYDKDF (reference sequence). V was pared by 1 base and J by 4 bases, with 9 bases of the junction left unmatched. The DNA of the CDR3 is TGTGCCACCAGCAGAGTAGGGGGCAGGGGAGTCACTGAAGCTTTCTTT. Protein product: CATSRVGGRGVTEAFF. Full variable domain (outside the CDR3, taken from reference TRBV15 and TRBJ1-1): DAMVIQNPRYQVTQFGKPVTLSCSQTLNHNVMYWYQQKSSQAPKLLFHYYDKDFNNEADTPDNFQSRRPNTSFCFLDIRSPGLGDTAMYLCATSRVGGRGVTEAFFGQGTRLTVV.

Details on this clonotype: Since a much larger clone is just one base distant, this may be a read error. The chain recombines TRBV9 with TRBJ2-2; 11 bases map to TRBD2. Germline values: CDR1 SGDLS, CDR2 YYNGEE. The CDR3 runs 17 residues. CDR3 nucleotide sequence: TGTGCCAGCAGCCCAACTAGCGGGGGTCCGAACACCGGGGAGCCGTTTTTT. Its protein is CASSPTSGGPNTGEPFF.

In this sample, this clonotype turned up many times. The V call is TRBV29-1, the J call TRBJ2-5; tentatively, D is TRBD2 (6 bases). CDR3 length: 17 amino acids. The V and J ends lost 6 bases and 3 bases respectively, with 26 bases between them. Germline V lookup: CDR1 SQVTM, CDR2 ANQGSEA. CDR3: CSVHLGFQRVMEETQYF. As DNA, the CDR3 is TGCAGCGTCCATCTGGGGTTCCAGCGGGTGATGGAAGAGACCCAGTACTTC. Complete variable domain (other parts from reference TRBV29-1 and TRBJ2-5): SAVISQKPSRDICQRGTSLTIQCQVDSQVTMMFWYRQQPGQSLTLIATANQGSEATYESGFVIDKFPISRPNLTFSTLTVSNMSPEDSSIYLCSVHLGFQRVMEETQYFGPGTRLLVL.

A few counts support this clonotype. The chain employs TRBV27 and TRBJ2-2; 10 bases align to TRBD2. The germline gives CDR1 MNHEY, CDR2 SMNVEV (reference sequence). The CDR3 sequence is 16 residues long. With V trimmed by 2 bases and J by 6 bases, 6 bases remained unmatched. The CDR3 sequence: CASSLVLSGGAGELFF. The CDR3 DNA sequence: TGTGCCAGCAGTTTAGTGTTAAGCGGGGGGGCCGGGGAGCTGTTTTTT.